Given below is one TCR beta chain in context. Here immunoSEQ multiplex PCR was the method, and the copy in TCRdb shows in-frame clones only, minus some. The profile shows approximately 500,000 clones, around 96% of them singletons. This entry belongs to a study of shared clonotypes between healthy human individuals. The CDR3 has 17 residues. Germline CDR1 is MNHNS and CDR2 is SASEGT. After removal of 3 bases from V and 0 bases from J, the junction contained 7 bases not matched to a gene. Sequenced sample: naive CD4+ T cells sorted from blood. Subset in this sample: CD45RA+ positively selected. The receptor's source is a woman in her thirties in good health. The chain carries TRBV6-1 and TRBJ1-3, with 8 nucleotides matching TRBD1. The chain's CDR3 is CASSEGQALNSGNTIYF. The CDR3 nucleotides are TGTGCCAGCAGTGAGGGACAGGCCCTTAACTCTGGAAACACCATATATTTT.